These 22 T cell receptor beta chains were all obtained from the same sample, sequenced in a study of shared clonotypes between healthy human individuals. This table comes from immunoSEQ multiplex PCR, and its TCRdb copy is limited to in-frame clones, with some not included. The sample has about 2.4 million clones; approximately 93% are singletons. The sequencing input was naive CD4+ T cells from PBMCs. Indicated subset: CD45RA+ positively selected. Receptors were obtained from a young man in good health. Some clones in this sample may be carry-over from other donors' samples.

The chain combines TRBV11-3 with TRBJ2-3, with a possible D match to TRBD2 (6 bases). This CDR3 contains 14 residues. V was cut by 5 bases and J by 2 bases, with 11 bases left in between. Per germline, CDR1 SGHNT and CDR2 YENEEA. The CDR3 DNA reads TGTGCCAGCAGCCGGGACTTGATCACAGATACGCAGTATTTT. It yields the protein CASSRDLITDTQYF.

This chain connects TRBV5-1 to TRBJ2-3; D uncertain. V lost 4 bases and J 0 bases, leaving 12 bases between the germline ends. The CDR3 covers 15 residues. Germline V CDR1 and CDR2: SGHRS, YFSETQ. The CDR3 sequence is CASSVAGSSTDTQYF. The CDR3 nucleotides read TGCGCCAGCAGCGTAGCAGGTTCTAGCACAGATACGCAGTATTTT.

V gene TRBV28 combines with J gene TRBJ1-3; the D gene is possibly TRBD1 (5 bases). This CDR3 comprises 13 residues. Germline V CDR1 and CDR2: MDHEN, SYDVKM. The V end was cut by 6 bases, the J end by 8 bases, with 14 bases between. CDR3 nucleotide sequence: TGTGCCAGCAGATCTACATTGGGGGACACCATATATTTT. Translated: CASRSTLGDTIYF.

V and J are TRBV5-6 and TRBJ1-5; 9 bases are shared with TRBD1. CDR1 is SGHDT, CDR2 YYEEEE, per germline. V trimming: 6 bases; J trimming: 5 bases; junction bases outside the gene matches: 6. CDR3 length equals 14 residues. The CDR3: CASTAGTGYQPQHF. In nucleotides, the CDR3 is TGTGCCAGCACTGCCGGGACAGGGTATCAGCCCCAGCATTTT.

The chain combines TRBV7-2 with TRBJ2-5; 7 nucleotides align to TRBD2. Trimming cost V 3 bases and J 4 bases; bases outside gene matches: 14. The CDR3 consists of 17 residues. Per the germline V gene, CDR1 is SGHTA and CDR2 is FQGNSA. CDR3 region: CASSFLGPREGRETQYF. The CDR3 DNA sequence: TGTGCCAGCAGCTTCCTAGGCCCTAGGGAGGGTAGAGAGACCCAGTACTTC. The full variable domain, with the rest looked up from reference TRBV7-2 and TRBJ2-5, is GAGVSQSPSNKVTEKGKDVELRCDPISGHTALYWYRQSLGQGLEFLIYFQGNSAPDKSGLPSDRFSAERTGGSVSTLTIQRTQQEDSAVYLCASSFLGPREGRETQYFGPGTRLLVL.

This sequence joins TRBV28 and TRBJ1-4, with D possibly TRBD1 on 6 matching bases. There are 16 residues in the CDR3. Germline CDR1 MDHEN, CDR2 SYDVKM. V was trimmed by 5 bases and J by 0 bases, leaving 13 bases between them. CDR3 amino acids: CASSNGGATTNEKLFF. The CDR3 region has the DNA TGTGCCAGCAGTAACGGGGGGGCCACAACTAATGAAAAACTGTTTTTT.

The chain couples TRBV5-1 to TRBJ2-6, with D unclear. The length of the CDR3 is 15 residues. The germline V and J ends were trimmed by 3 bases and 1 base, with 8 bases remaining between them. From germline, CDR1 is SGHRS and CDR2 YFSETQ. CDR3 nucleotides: TGCGCCAGCAGCTCCGGGTTTTCTGGGGCCAACGTCCTGACTTTC. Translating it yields CASSSGFSGANVLTF.

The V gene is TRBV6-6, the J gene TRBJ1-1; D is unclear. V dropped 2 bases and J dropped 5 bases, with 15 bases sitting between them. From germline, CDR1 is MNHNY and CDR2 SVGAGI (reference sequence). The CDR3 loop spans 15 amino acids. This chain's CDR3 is CASSYVVGVGTEAFF. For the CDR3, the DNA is TGTGCCAGCAGTTACGTTGTCGGGGTTGGAACTGAAGCTTTCTTT.

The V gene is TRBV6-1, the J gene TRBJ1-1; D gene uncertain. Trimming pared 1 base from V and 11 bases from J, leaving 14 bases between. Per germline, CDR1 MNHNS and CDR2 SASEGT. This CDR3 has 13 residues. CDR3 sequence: CASSEGMALRAFF. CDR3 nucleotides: TGTGCCAGCAGTGAAGGTATGGCCCTGAGGGCTTTCTTT.

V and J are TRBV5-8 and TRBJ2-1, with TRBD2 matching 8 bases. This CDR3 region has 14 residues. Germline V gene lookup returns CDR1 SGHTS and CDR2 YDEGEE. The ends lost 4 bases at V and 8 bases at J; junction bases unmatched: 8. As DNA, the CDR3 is TGTGCCAGCAGCCTGATGAGCGGGAGCGATGAGCAGTTCTTC. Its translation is CASSLMSGSDEQFF.

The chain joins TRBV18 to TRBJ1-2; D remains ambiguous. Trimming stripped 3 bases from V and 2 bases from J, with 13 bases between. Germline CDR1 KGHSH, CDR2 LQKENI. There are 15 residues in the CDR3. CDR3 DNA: TGTGCCAGCTCACCTACGAGAATCGGGAACTATGGCTACACCTTC. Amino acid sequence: CASSPTRIGNYGYTF.

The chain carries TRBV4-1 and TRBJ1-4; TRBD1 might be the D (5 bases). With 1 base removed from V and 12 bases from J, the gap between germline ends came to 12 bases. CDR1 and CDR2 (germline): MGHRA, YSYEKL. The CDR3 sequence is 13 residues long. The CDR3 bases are TGCGCCAGCAGCCAAGTGGGGGTAGGGGAACTGTTTTTT. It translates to CASSQVGVGELFF.

CDR3 sequence (DNA): TGTGCCAGCAGCTTTTATCGGGGATCATCGGCGTATAATGAAAAACTGTTTTTT. It yields the protein CASSFYRGSSAYNEKLFF. The chain recombines TRBV5-6 with TRBJ1-4; D remains unclear. Germline V gives CDR1 SGHDT, CDR2 YYEEEE. The CDR3 sequence is 18 residues long. The V gene lost 2 bases and the J gene lost 4 bases, with 21 bases spanning the gap.

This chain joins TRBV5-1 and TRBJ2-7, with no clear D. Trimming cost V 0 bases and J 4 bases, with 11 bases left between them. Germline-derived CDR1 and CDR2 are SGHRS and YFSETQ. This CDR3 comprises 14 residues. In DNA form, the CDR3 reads TGCGCCAGCAGCTTGGCTACCGGCCGTTACGAGCAGTACTTC. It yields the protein CASSLATGRYEQYF.

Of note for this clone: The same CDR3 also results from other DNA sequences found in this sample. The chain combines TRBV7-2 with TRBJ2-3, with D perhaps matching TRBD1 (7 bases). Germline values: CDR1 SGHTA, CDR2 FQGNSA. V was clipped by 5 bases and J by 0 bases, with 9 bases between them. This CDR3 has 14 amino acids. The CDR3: CASSPGGSTDTQYF. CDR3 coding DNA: TGTGCCAGCAGCCCAGGGGGGAGCACAGATACGCAGTATTTT.

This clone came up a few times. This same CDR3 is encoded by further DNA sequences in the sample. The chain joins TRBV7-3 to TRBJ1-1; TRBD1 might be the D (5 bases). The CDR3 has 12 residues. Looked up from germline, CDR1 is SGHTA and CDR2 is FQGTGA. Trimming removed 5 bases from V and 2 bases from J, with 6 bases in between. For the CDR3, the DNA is TGTGCCAGCAGCCAGGGAAACACTGAAGCTTTCTTT. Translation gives CASSQGNTEAFF.

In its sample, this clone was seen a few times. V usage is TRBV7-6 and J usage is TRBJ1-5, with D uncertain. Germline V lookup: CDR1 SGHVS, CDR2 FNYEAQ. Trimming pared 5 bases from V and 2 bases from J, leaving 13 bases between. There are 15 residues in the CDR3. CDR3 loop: CASSPRGWGNQPQHF. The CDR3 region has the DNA TGTGCCAGCAGCCCCCGTGGGTGGGGCAATCAGCCCCAGCATTTT.

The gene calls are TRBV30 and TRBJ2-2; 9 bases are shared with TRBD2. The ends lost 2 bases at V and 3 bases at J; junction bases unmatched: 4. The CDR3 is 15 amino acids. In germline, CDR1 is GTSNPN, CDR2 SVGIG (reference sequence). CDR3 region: CAWSRVAGDTGELFF. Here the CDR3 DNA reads TGTGCCTGGAGTAGAGTAGCGGGAGACACCGGGGAGCTGTTTTTT.

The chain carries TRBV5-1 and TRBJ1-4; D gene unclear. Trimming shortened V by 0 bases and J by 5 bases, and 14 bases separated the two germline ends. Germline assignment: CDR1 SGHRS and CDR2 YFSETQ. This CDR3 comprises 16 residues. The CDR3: CASSLVFSAVNEKLFF. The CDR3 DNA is TGCGCCAGCAGCTTGGTTTTCTCGGCGGTGAATGAAAAACTGTTTTTT.

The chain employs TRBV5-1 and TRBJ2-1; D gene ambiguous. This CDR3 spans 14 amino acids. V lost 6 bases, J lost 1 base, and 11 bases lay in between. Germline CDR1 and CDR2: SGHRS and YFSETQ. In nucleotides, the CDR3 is TGCGCCAGCACCGTTTCAGGTTCCTACAATGAGCAGTTCTTC. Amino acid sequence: CASTVSGSYNEQFF.

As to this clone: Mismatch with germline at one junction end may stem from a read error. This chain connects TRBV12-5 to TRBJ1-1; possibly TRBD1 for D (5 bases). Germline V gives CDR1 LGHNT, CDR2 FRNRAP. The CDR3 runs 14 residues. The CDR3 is CASGLGGQNTEAFF. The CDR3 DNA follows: TGTGCTAGTGGCTTGGGAGGACAGAACACTGAAGCTTTCTTT.

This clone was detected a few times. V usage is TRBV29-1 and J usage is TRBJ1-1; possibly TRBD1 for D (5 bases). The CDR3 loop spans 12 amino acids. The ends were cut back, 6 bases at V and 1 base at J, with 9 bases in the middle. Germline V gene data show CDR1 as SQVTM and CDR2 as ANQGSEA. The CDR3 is CSVVDTNTEAFF. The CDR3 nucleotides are TGCAGCGTAGTGGACACGAACACTGAAGCTTTCTTT.